This TCR beta chain is from a study of Graves' ophthalmopathy and Graves' hyperthyroidism. Across the whole study: A follow-up of 18 months without ophthalmopathy meant that hyperthyroidism was stable.

Trimming took off 0 bases at V and 6 bases at J, with 11 bases between the two ends. Germline V gives CDR1 SGHDN, CDR2 FVKESK. The CDR3 length is 14 residues. Ten or more counts support this clonotype. Beta-chain TCR CDR3 regions were amplified from RNA transcripts. An opening RT-PCR round employed HTBI primers and preceded a second-round multiplex PCR. TCRdb passed the multiplex PCR reads through MiXCR, listing each CDR3 protein once. The sample has around 1,200,000 distinct CDR3 sequences; less than 45% are singletons. The receptor was derived from an adult man with Graves' hyperthyroidism. The chain joins TRBV14 to TRBJ1-1; D unclear. Material: peripheral blood or thyroid tissue (not recorded which). The CDR3 loop is CASSQDRGFAEAFF. The CDR3 bases are TGTGCCAGCAGCCAAGATCGAGGGTTCGCTGAAGCTTTCTTT.